This T cell receptor beta chain stems from a study of technical replicates of blood from a handful of donors. Measured with immunoSEQ multiplex PCR; TCRdb has only the in-frame clones, and not every one. The table has roughly 80,000 clones, around 96% seen once; the top ten hold 0.37%. There are 12 residues in the CDR3. Trimming cost V 5 bases and J 9 bases; bases outside gene matches: 3. Germline V gives CDR1 SGHTA, CDR2 FQGTGA. This clone was detected once. The chain carries TRBV7-3 and TRBJ2-1, with 8 bases matching TRBD2. The sequencing sample was made of T cells isolated from PBMCs. This clonotype was sampled from a human donor in good health. The CDR3 protein is CASSPGTSEQFF. CDR3 coding DNA: TGTGCCAGCAGCCCCGGGACTAGTGAGCAGTTCTTC.